The T cell receptor (beta chain) described here comes from a study of a mutant IDH1 vaccine in newly diagnosed glioma. Study background: In weeks 1, 3, 5, 7, 11, 15, 19 and 23, patients were vaccinated. Beginning 4-6 weeks after radiotherapy alone, or with temozolomide cycles, vaccination took place.

The time point denotes: week 23, last vaccination. Doses comprised 300 ug of mutant IDH1 20-mer peptide each, plus topical imiquimod. The donor cohort comprised cases of new WHO grade 3 or 4 IDH1-mutant, ATRX-lost astrocytoma. Concerning this clone: Its target is unknown.

CDR3 length equals 15 residues. The V and J ends lost 0 bases and 5 bases respectively, with 14 bases between them. Germline loops: CDR1 SGHRS, CDR2 YFSETQ. The study, taken as a whole, reports: Among top peripheral T cell clonotypes, changes seemed unrelated to pseudoprogression.

TCRdb keeps only in-frame clones here, not all; method: immunoSEQ multiplex PCR. Of 75,000 to 80,000 clones listed, approximately 85% are singletons. The sequence derives from a woman aged 45-60 years with glioma. This chain links TRBV5-1 with TRBJ1-1; D remains ambiguous. The material sequenced was PBMCs, taken from a glioma patient whose treatment included an IDH1 peptide vaccine. CDR3 DNA: TGCGCCAGCAGCTTGGGGTTAGCAGGACGAACTGAAGCTTTCTTT. Residues: CASSLGLAGRTEAFF.